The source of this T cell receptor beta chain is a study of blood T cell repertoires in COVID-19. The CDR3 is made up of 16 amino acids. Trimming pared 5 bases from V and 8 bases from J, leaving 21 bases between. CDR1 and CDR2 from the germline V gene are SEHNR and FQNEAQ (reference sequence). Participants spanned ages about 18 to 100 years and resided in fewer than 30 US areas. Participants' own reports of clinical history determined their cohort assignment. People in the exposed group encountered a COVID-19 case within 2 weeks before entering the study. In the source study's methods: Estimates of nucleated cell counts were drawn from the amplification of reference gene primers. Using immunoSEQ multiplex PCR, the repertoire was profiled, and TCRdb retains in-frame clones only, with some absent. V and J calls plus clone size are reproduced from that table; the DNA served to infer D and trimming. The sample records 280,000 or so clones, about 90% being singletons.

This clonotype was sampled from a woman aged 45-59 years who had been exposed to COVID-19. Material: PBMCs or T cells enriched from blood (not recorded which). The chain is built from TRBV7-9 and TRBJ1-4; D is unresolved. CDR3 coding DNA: TGTGCCAGCAGCCCTGCGGAGGGCCGTCTTAGGGAAAAACTGTTTTTT. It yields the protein CASSPAEGRLREKLFF. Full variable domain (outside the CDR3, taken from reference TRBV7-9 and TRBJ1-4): DTGVSQNPRHKITKRGQNVTFRCDPISEHNRLYWYRQTLGQGPEFLTYFQNEAQLEKSRLLSDRFSAERPKGSFSTLEIQRTEQGDSAMYLCASSPAEGRLREKLFFGSGTQLSVL.